The 12 T cell receptor beta chains given below trace back to one sample, sequenced in a study of T-cell memory formation after mild COVID-19. TCRdb analysed the 5' RACE reads with MiXCR anew, one entry per CDR3 protein. The top ten clones hold under 30% of a sample with some 250,000 distinct CDR3 sequences, roughly 18% of them seen once. The sequenced sample was PBMCs or a T cell subset sorted from them (not recorded which). The receptor source for this set is a man between 18 and 35 years old who had mild COVID-19 (a few samples of this study predate the infection). Cell type and time point are not known.

The chain is built from TRBV18 and TRBJ1-6; D gene ambiguous. The CDR3 runs 13 residues. Trimming took off 7 bases at V and 7 bases at J, with 11 bases between the two ends. In germline, CDR1 is KGHSH, CDR2 LQKENI. CDR3 bases: TGTGCCAGCTGGACGCGGGCCAATTCACCCCTCCACTTT. Translated, it gives CASWTRANSPLHF.

This clonotype was counted many times. The chain is built from TRBV7-2 and TRBJ2-1; D is perhaps TRBD1 (6 bases). The CDR3 contains 13 residues. Trimming pared 5 bases from V and 4 bases from J, leaving 9 bases between. In germline, CDR1 is SGHTA, CDR2 FQGNSA. CDR3 residues: CASSRTEYNEQFF. CDR3 DNA: TGTGCCAGCAGCCGGACAGAGTACAATGAGCAGTTCTTC. The entire variable domain, with the rest obtained from reference TRBV7-2 and TRBJ2-1, is as follows: GAGVSQSPSNKVTEKGKDVELRCDPISGHTALYWYRQSLGQGLEFLIYFQGNSAPDKSGLPSDRFSAERTGGSVSTLTIQRTQQEDSAVYLCASSRTEYNEQFFGPGTRLTVL.

This clonotype was observed a few times. The chain uses TRBV7-9 and TRBJ2-1; 9 positions agree with TRBD1. Trimming cost V 5 bases and J 4 bases; bases outside gene matches: 6. This CDR3 has 15 residues. Germline CDR1 and CDR2: SEHNR and FQNEAQ (reference sequence). The CDR3 sequence is CASSARTGAYNEQFF. The CDR3 DNA follows: TGTGCCAGCAGCGCTCGGACAGGGGCTTACAATGAGCAGTTCTTC.

This clonotype has only a few counts. The V gene is TRBV29-1, the J gene TRBJ2-3; the D is unclear. CDR3 size: 10 residues. From germline, CDR1 is SQVTM and CDR2 ANQGSEA. V gave up 4 bases and J gave up 3 bases, with 2 bases separating them. The CDR3 region has the DNA TGCAGCGTTGTAACAGATACGCAGTATTTT. Its protein is CSVVTDTQYF.

The chain carries TRBV5-1 and TRBJ2-5, with TRBD2 as a possible D gene (5 bases). Germline lookup yields CDR1 SGHRS and CDR2 YFSETQ. The CDR3 extends over 16 amino acids. Trimming left V 4 bases short and J 4 bases short, with 20 bases between. In DNA form, the CDR3 reads TGCGCCAGCAGCCCCGGACCGGGGATCGGGCGAGAGACCCAGTACTTC. This translates into CASSPGPGIGRETQYF.

Concerning this clonotype: One end of the junction is discordant with germline, which a read error may explain. The V and J genes are TRBV12-3 or TRBV12-4 and TRBJ1-1; 7 bases map to TRBD1. This CDR3 is 13 amino acids long. The CDR3 loop reads CASRRQGYTEVFF. As DNA, the CDR3 is TGTGCCAGCAGGCGACAGGGTTACACTGAAGTTTTCTTT.

This clonotype showed up just a few times. The V call is TRBV7-9, the J call TRBJ1-4; D is unresolved. V lost 3 bases and J 3 bases, leaving 11 bases between the germline ends. The CDR3 totals 15 residues. Per germline, CDR1 SEHNR and CDR2 FQNEAQ (reference sequence). The CDR3 nucleotides read TGTGCCAGCAGCTTCCTTTACGAGGCTAATGAAAAACTGTTTTTT. Translated, it gives CASSFLYEANEKLFF.

J is TRBJ2-5 and V is TRBV9; D unclear. The V gene's germline CDR1 is SGDLS and CDR2 YYNGEE. Trimming removed 0 bases at V and 6 bases at J, with 9 bases between. The CDR3 runs to 13 residues. CDR3 in DNA: TGTGCCAGCAGCGTAGAGTCCGAACAGACCCAGTACTTC. It codes for CASSVESEQTQYF. Looking up the rest from reference TRBV9 and TRBJ2-5 gives the full variable domain: DSGVTQTPKHLITATGQRVTLRCSPRSGDLSVYWYQQSLDQGLQFLIQYYNGEERAKGNILERFSAQQFPDLHSELNLSSLELGDSALYFCASSVESEQTQYFGPGTRLLVL.

This clonotype was observed a few times. The chain carries TRBV7-2 and TRBJ2-7, with D tentatively TRBD2 (6 bases). From germline, CDR1 is SGHTA and CDR2 FQGNSA. The CDR3 has 15 amino acids. V was cut by 4 bases and J by 1 base, with 14 bases left in between. The CDR3 is CASSSPGTPSYEQYF. CDR3 DNA sequence: TGTGCCAGCAGCTCCCCCGGGACTCCATCCTACGAGCAGTACTTC.

This clonotype was counted ten times or more. The V call is TRBV27, the J call TRBJ2-2; D unresolved. CDR3 length: 15 amino acids. The germline V and J ends were trimmed by 4 bases and 3 bases, with 12 bases remaining between them. Germline V gene sequence: CDR1 MNHEY, CDR2 SMNVEV (reference sequence). The CDR3 nucleotides are TGTGCCAGCAGTTCCCCCAGCCAGGACACCGGGGAGCTGTTTTTT. Residues: CASSSPSQDTGELFF.

This sequence joins TRBV6-1 and TRBJ2-7; either TRBD1 or TRBD2 may fit D (5 bases each). This CDR3 region has 12 residues. Germline-derived CDR1 and CDR2 are MNHNS and SASEGT. The ends were cut back, 7 bases at V and 7 bases at J, with 14 bases in the middle. The CDR3 sequence: CASTTGRREQYV. CDR3 DNA sequence: TGTGCCAGCACCACGGGGCGCCGGGAGCAGTACGTC.

This clonotype was seen a few times. The chain couples TRBV27 to TRBJ2-3; 8 bases align to TRBD1. The trim removed 5 bases at V and 0 bases at J, leaving 7 bases unmatched. Germline-derived CDR1 and CDR2 are MNHEY and SMNVEV (reference sequence). This CDR3 has 16 amino acids. The chain's CDR3 is CASSALDRVSTDTQYF. The CDR3, as DNA: TGTGCCAGCAGTGCCCTGGACAGGGTTAGCACAGATACGCAGTATTTT.